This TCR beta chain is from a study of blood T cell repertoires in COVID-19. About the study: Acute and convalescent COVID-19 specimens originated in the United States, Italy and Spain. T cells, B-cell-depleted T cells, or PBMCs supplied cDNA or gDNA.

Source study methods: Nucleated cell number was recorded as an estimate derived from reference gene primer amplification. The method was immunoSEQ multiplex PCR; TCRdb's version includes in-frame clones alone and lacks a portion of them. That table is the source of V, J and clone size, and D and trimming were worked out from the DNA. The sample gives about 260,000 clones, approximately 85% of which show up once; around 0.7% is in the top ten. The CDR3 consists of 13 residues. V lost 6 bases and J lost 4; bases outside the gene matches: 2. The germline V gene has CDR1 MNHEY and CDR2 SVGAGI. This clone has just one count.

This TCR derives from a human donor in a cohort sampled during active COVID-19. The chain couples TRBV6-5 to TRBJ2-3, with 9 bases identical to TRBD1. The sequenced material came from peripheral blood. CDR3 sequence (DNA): TGTGCCAGCAGCTGGACAGGGGCAGATACGCAGTATTTT. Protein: CASSWTGADTQYF.